This T cell receptor beta chain was found in a study of glioma-infiltrating T cells. Study observations and caveats: Very few CDR3 sequences were shared between tissue and blood. Above-expected tissue-blood divergence occurred in all gliomas, most in low-grade ones.

TCR alpha and beta CDR3 regions were amplified from RNA using iRepertoire nested multiplex PCR. Tissue mRNA or PBMC total RNA, about 85-400 ng, went into one-step reverse transcription and amplification. Via MiXCR, TCRdb re-called the multiplex PCR reads, giving one row per CDR3 protein. Of around 190,000 distinct CDR3 sequences listed, approximately 30% are singletons. Comment on this clonotype: The antigen is not known.

From germline, CDR1 is SGHRS and CDR2 YFSETQ. The CDR3 is 16 residues long. Trimming took 0 bases from V and 4 from J, leaving 16 bases between them. The material sequenced was glioma tissue, nonneoplastic brain tissue, or PBMCs (not recorded which). This TCR came from a human donor with low-grade glioma or glioblastoma, undergoing nonglioma brain surgery, or in good health (not recorded which). The genes are TRBV5-1 and TRBJ2-5; unclear D gene. CDR3 loop: CASSLGFQPNTETQYF. DNA for the CDR3: TGCGCCAGCAGCTTGGGATTCCAGCCCAACACAGAGACCCAGTACTTC.